This T cell receptor (beta chain) was found in a study of cytomegalovirus exposure and HLA in healthy donors. General study results and limits: Immune exposure information comprised only CMV serostatus. TCR beta chain V- and J-gene trimming was linked, in a later analysis, to a missense variant in DCLRE1C.

The CDR3 contains 13 residues. The ends lost 5 bases at V and 5 bases at J; junction bases unmatched: 4. Germline V gene lookup returns CDR1 SQVTM and CDR2 ANQGSEA. Primers for the PCR totalled 60 Vbeta and 13 Jbeta. TCRdb's table, derived via immunoSEQ multiplex PCR, lists solely in-frame clones and lacks some. The sample includes around 190,000 clones, almost 85% of them seen just once. Concerning this clone: Its antigen is not known.

This chain joins TRBV29-1 and TRBJ1-2; 11 bases fit TRBD1. Sequenced sample: PBMCs. The clonotype originates from a woman aged 45-59 years in good health and CMV-seronegative. CDR3 sequence reads: CSVSRDRGYGYTF. DNA of the CDR3: TGCAGCGTTTCCCGGGACAGGGGGTATGGCTACACCTTC.